In its sample, the clone carrying this TCR beta chain was seen a few times. Its specificity is unknown. It was with a sample-barcoded 5' primer and a J-beta primer mix that a second PCR of roughly 7 to 12 cycles was run. In TCRdb, the 5' RACE reads were re-called with MiXCR into one record per CDR3 protein. Here the sample spans roughly 800,000 distinct CDR3 sequences, around 25% being singletons. The CDR3 length is 15 residues. The germline V gene encodes CDR1 LGHDT and CDR2 YNNKEL (reference sequence). V lost 4 bases and J lost 1, with 10 bases in between. The record originates from a study of blood T cells in healthy people across ages. Overall study findings and caveats: Higher diversity and more naive CD4+ cells were features of long-lived donors, compared to aged donors.

These data were likewise used in another study, on T cells of mothers and their children. That publication notes: cDNA synthesis used all extracted RNA, 1.5 ug per 15 ul. From each mother came over 8.5 million TCR beta CDR3 reads, and from each child came about 3 million. Related mother and child pairs showed slightly greater overlap (not significant) than unrelated pairs did.

This TCR was sampled from a boy aged 5-17 years in good health. Specimen: blood. The chain joins TRBV3-1 to TRBJ2-2; D gene unclear. The CDR3 nucleotides are TGTGCCAGCAGCCGACCCGTCGAGAACACCGGGGAGCTGTTTTTT. Encoded protein: CASSRPVENTGELFF.